These 26 T cell receptor beta chains came from one sample sequenced in a study of cytomegalovirus exposure and HLA in healthy donors. Produced via immunoSEQ multiplex PCR; TCRdb's table is partial and in-frame only. There are about 130,000 clones in the sample; roughly nine tenths occur only once, and approximately 1.2% lies in the top ten. The specimen was PBMCs. The receptors come from a woman under 30 in good health and CMV-seronegative.

With regard to this clone: At one end the junction does not follow the germline gene, possibly because of a read error. The rearrangement uses TRBV7-9 and TRBJ2-5; D is ambiguous. CDR3 length: 12 amino acids. Germline assignment: CDR1 SEHNR and CDR2 FQNEAQ (reference sequence). The CDR3 DNA reads as TGTGCCAGCAGTGAACACCAGGAGACCCAGTACTTC. Translating it yields CASSEHQETQYF.

This CDR3 is CASSLMYSGLRGTNEKLFF. In nucleotides, the CDR3 is TGTGCCAGCAGCTTGATGTATTCGGGACTCCGAGGGACTAATGAAAAACTGTTTTTT. The chain has TRBV5-8 and TRBJ1-4; weak D call: TRBD1 (5 bases). V was cut by 1 base and J by 2 bases, with 21 bases left in between. This CDR3 is built from 19 residues. Germline V gene data show CDR1 as SGHTS and CDR2 as YDEGEE.

J is TRBJ1-2 and V is TRBV29-1; a possible D gene is TRBD1 (5 bases). From germline, CDR1 is SQVTM and CDR2 ANQGSEA. V was shortened by 7 bases and J by 4 bases, with 16 bases between the two germline ends. CDR3 length: 13 amino acids. The CDR3 protein is CSGGTVGGYGYTF. DNA of the CDR3: TGCAGCGGGGGGACTGTGGGAGGCTATGGCTACACCTTC.

The V call is TRBV7-9, the J call TRBJ1-5; D remains unclear. Germline values: CDR1 SEHNR, CDR2 FQNEAQ (reference sequence). The CDR3 covers 14 residues. V was shortened by 5 bases and J by 2 bases, with 10 bases between the two germline ends. CDR3 sequence reads: CASSLDRGNQPQHF. The CDR3 nucleotides are TGTGCCAGCAGCCTAGACCGGGGCAATCAGCCCCAGCATTTT.

V is TRBV6-1 and J is TRBJ2-2; D might be TRBD2 (5 bases). In germline, CDR1 is MNHNS, CDR2 SASEGT. With 6 bases removed from V and 5 bases from J, the gap between germline ends came to 19 bases. The CDR3 covers 16 residues. In nucleotides, the CDR3 is TGTGCCAGCAGCGAACGAGGGTGGGGATTAACCGGGGAGCTGTTTTTT. Amino acid sequence: CASSERGWGLTGELFF.

This clone was detected a few times. The genes are TRBV10-3 and TRBJ1-5, with TRBD1 matching 7 bases. Per germline, CDR1 ENHRY and CDR2 SYGVKD. The CDR3 runs 13 residues. J lost 5 bases, V lost 5 bases, and 3 bases had no gene match. As DNA, the CDR3 is TGTGCCATCAGTCGGGACAGTGATCAGCCCCAGCATTTT. Amino acid sequence: CAISRDSDQPQHF.

This clone appeared a single time. The gene calls are TRBV29-1 and TRBJ1-1; possible D gene TRBD1, 5 bases. CDR3 length: 13 amino acids. V was cut by 3 bases and J by 0 bases, with 8 bases left in between. Germline V gives CDR1 SQVTM, CDR2 ANQGSEA. The chain's CDR3 is CSVDRAVNTEAFF. CDR3 sequence (DNA): TGCAGCGTTGACAGGGCCGTGAACACTGAAGCTTTCTTT. Together with reference TRBV29-1 and TRBJ1-1, the CDR3 gives the full variable domain: SAVISQKPSRDICQRGTSLTIQCQVDSQVTMMFWYRQQPGQSLTLIATANQGSEATYESGFVIDKFPISRPNLTFSTLTVSNMSPEDSSIYLCSVDRAVNTEAFFGQGTRLTVV.

This chain links TRBV15 with TRBJ2-7; D perhaps matches TRBD2 (6 bases). Germline V gene data show CDR1 as LNHNV and CDR2 as YYDKDF (reference sequence). V lost 4 bases and J lost 2, with 18 bases in between. The CDR3 is made up of 16 amino acids. DNA of the CDR3: TGTGCCACCAGCAAGCTTACCGGGACGGGGGCCTACGAGCAGTACTTC. It specifies CATSKLTGTGAYEQYF.

This chain connects TRBV7-3 to TRBJ2-3, with 15 bases aligning to TRBD2. CDR1 is SGHTA, CDR2 FQGTGA, per germline. The CDR3 covers 21 residues. With V trimmed by 5 bases and J by 1 base, 16 bases remained unmatched. For the CDR3, the DNA is TGTGCCAGCAGCCCCAAACCCCCTGGACTAGCGGGGGGGCCGCGCACAGATACGCAGTATTTT. It codes for CASSPKPPGLAGGPRTDTQYF.

The rearrangement links TRBV2 to TRBJ1-1; D remains ambiguous. Germline-derived CDR1 and CDR2 are SNHLY and FYNNEI. Trimming took off 4 bases at V and 1 base at J, with 7 bases between the two ends. The CDR3 consists of 13 residues. The DNA of the CDR3 is TGTGCCAGCAGTGGAGAGAGGAACACTGAAGCTTTCTTT. Residues: CASSGERNTEAFF.

The CDR3 region is CASSPGQVAGNQPQHF. In nucleotides, the CDR3 is TGTGCCAGCTCACCCGGACAGGTGGCTGGCAATCAGCCCCAGCATTTT. The chain couples TRBV18 to TRBJ1-5, with 7 bases aligning to TRBD1. V dropped 3 bases and J dropped 2; count of bases not matched to a gene: 7. CDR1 and CDR2 from the germline V gene are KGHSH and LQKENI. CDR3 size: 16 residues.

V is TRBV19 and J is TRBJ1-5; D perhaps matches TRBD1 (6 bases). The V end was cut by 8 bases, the J end by 5 bases, with 22 bases between. CDR1 and CDR2 from the germline V gene are LNHDA and SQIVND (reference sequence). CDR3 length: 16 amino acids. The DNA of the CDR3 is TGTGCCAGTCGCCGGGGGGGGCTAATCCGTGATCAGCCCCAGCATTTT. Translation gives CASRRGGLIRDQPQHF.

CDR3: CASSQGILTQETQYF. In DNA form, the CDR3 reads TGTGCCAGCAGCCAGGGGATTCTGACCCAAGAGACCCAGTACTTC. The V gene is TRBV7-9, the J gene TRBJ2-5; a weak D match, TRBD1 (6 bases). Germline-derived CDR1 and CDR2 are SEHNR and FQNEAQ (reference sequence). The V gene lost 5 bases and the J gene lost 1 base, with 14 bases spanning the gap. The CDR3 has 15 amino acids. The whole variable domain, remainder taken from reference TRBV7-9 and TRBJ2-5, is DTGVSQNPRHKITKRGQNVTFRCDPISEHNRLYWYRQTLGQGPEFLTYFQNEAQLEKSRLLSDRFSAERPKGSFSTLEIQRTEQGDSAMYLCASSQGILTQETQYFGPGTRLLVL.

V gene TRBV7-8 combines with J gene TRBJ2-3; 10 nucleotides line up with TRBD2. Germline V lookup: CDR1 SGHVS, CDR2 FQNEAQ. The CDR3 has 15 residues. After removal of 3 bases from V and 6 bases from J, the junction contained 6 bases not matched to a gene. The CDR3 protein is CASSLQRGGPDTQYF. The DNA of the CDR3 is TGTGCCAGCAGCTTGCAGCGGGGGGGCCCGGATACGCAGTATTTT.

The chain has TRBV5-1 and TRBJ2-1; 9 bases fit TRBD2. The CDR3 loop spans 14 amino acids. CDR1 is SGHRS, CDR2 YFSETQ, per germline. V gave up 2 bases and J gave up 5 bases; unmatched junction bases: 2. The CDR3 here is CASSFSGGDNEQFF. The CDR3 nucleotides are TGCGCCAGCAGCTTTAGCGGGGGTGACAATGAGCAGTTCTTC.

The chain is built from TRBV5-1 and TRBJ1-1; 8 nucleotides align to TRBD1. The V gene end was trimmed by 4 bases and the J gene end by 5 bases; junction bases not matched to a gene: 10. Per germline, CDR1 SGHRS and CDR2 YFSETQ. The CDR3 contains 15 residues. The CDR3 DNA reads as TGCGCCAGCAGCCCCCAAGGCACAGGGGGTACTGAAGCTTTCTTT. It specifies CASSPQGTGGTEAFF.

The rearrangement links TRBV5-6 to TRBJ2-2, with a weak D call TRBD1 (6 bases). This CDR3 region has 15 residues. The V gene lost 4 bases and the J gene lost 2 bases, with 12 bases spanning the gap. Germline-derived CDR1 and CDR2 are SGHDT and YYEEEE. This chain's CDR3 is CASSRGHLNTGELFF. The DNA of the CDR3 is TGTGCCAGCAGCCGGGGACATTTAAACACCGGGGAGCTGTTTTTT.

The genes are TRBV15 and TRBJ1-1; 8 bases map to TRBD1. CDR1 LNHNV and CDR2 YYDKDF come from the germline V gene (reference sequence). Trimming removed 3 bases from V and 3 bases from J; junction bases left unmatched: 6. The CDR3 runs to 15 residues. Written as DNA, the CDR3 is TGTGCCACCAGCAGCACCGACAGGGGTTACACTGAAGCTTTCTTT. This encodes CATSSTDRGYTEAFF.

J is TRBJ2-2 and V is TRBV4-2; TRBD1 matches 9 bases. V dropped 0 bases and J dropped 6; count of bases not matched to a gene: 11. The germline V gene encodes CDR1 LGHNA and CDR2 YNFKEQ. This CDR3 has 18 residues. The CDR3 sequence is CASSQEQGAYRLAGELFF. Here the CDR3 DNA reads TGTGCCAGCAGCCAAGAACAGGGGGCATATCGTTTGGCCGGGGAGCTGTTTTTT.

The chain employs TRBV5-1 and TRBJ2-5; 12 positions match TRBD2. Unmatched junction bases numbered 5, after V lost 2 bases and J lost 0 bases. CDR3 size: 17 residues. CDR1 is SGHRS and CDR2 is YFSETQ in the germline V gene. The CDR3 protein is CASSLGLAGLYQETQYF. CDR3 nucleotides: TGCGCCAGCAGCTTAGGACTAGCGGGGCTGTACCAAGAGACCCAGTACTTC.

This chain connects TRBV4-1 to TRBJ2-3; 7 bases are a match to TRBD1. V gave up 0 bases and J gave up 4 bases; unmatched junction bases: 4. Germline V lookup: CDR1 MGHRA, CDR2 YSYEKL. The CDR3 contains 15 residues. The CDR3 protein is CASSQERQGSDTQYF. The CDR3, as DNA: TGCGCCAGCAGCCAAGAAAGACAGGGTTCAGATACGCAGTATTTT.

CDR3 amino acids: CASSPRVRNEQYF. CDR3 nucleotides: TGTGCCAGCAGCCCCCGCGTTCGCAACGAGCAGTACTTC. V and J are TRBV9 and TRBJ2-7, with D hard to call. The CDR3 has 13 amino acids. Germline assignment: CDR1 SGDLS and CDR2 YYNGEE. The V end lost 4 bases, the J end lost 5 bases, and 13 bases lay between the germline ends.

This clone was seen only once. The rearrangement uses TRBV7-8 and TRBJ1-4; D is uncertain. The V end lost 5 bases, the J end lost 6 bases, and 16 bases lay between the germline ends. The CDR3 is 15 residues long. In germline, CDR1 is SGHVS, CDR2 FQNEAQ. CDR3 sequence reads: CASSPYQDHYEKLFF. In DNA, the CDR3 is TGTGCCAGCAGCCCCTATCAGGATCACTATGAAAAACTGTTTTTT.

CDR3 in DNA: TGTGCCAGCAGCTTTATCTTCCGAGCTAATGAAAAACTGTTTTTT. Its protein product is CASSFIFRANEKLFF. The V and J genes are TRBV11-2 and TRBJ1-4; D not resolved. In germline, CDR1 is SGHAT, CDR2 FQNNGV. V was trimmed by 3 bases and J by 3 bases, leaving 11 bases between them. The CDR3 length is 15 residues.

This clone appeared a single time. The CDR3 DNA is TGTGCCAGCACCCACAGCAGTGGGAACACTGAAGCTTTCTTT. Its protein product is CASTHSSGNTEAFF. The V and J genes are TRBV5-4 and TRBJ1-1; no reliable D call. The ends were cut back, 6 bases at V and 1 base at J, with 13 bases in the middle. CDR1 is SGHNT and CDR2 is YYREEE in the germline V gene (reference sequence). This CDR3 contains 14 residues.

The chain carries TRBV29-1 and TRBJ1-2; D may be TRBD1 (5 bases). Trimming shortened V by 1 base and J by 4 bases, and 16 bases separated the two germline ends. Germline V lookup: CDR1 SQVTM, CDR2 ANQGSEA. The CDR3 spans 15 residues. DNA of the CDR3: TGCAGCGTTGAAGTGTCGACAGCTGAAAGCTATGGCTACACCTTC. Its protein product is CSVEVSTAESYGYTF.